A single sample is the source of the 28 T cell receptor beta chains below, sequenced in a study of read filtering for tumor transcriptome and immune sequencing. The library was built from roughly 400 ng RNA with molecular barcoded adaptors for alpha/delta and beta/gamma chains. TCRdb re-analysed the reads in MiXCR, keeping a single row per CDR3 protein. Of 15,000 to 20,000 distinct CDR3 sequences in the sample, roughly 23% were seen once. The source material was a population of CD138-negative cells sorted from bone marrow. Receptor source: a donor at least 40 years old with multiple myeloma.

As concerns this clonotype: A much bigger clone sits one base away, suggesting this may be a read error. The rearrangement uses TRBV3-1 and TRBJ2-7, with D uncertain. V lost 8 bases and J lost 3, with 17 bases in between. The CDR3 covers 14 residues. Germline lookup yields CDR1 LGHDT and CDR2 YNNKEL (reference sequence). The CDR3 nucleotides read TGTGCCAGCGGCCTGGCCAGCTGGAGCTACGAGCAGTACTTC. This gives the protein CASGLASWSYEQYF.

This clonotype appeared many times. The chain joins TRBV7-2 to TRBJ1-2, with D perhaps TRBD1 (5 bases). The V and J ends lost 1 base and 8 bases respectively, with 14 bases between them. The germline CDR1 and CDR2 sequences are SGHTA and FQGNSA. The CDR3 totals 14 residues. In DNA form, the CDR3 reads TGTGCCAGCAGCTTAGGTGTCAGGGAAGGCGGCTACACCTTC. This gives the protein CASSLGVREGGYTF.

Many counts were recorded for this clonotype. CDR3 residues: CASKTGKTEAFF. CDR3 bases: TGTGCCAGCAAGACGGGGAAAACTGAAGCTTTCTTT. V usage is TRBV28 and J usage is TRBJ1-1; D ambiguous. This CDR3 has 12 amino acids. From germline, CDR1 is MDHEN and CDR2 SYDVKM. V lost 7 bases and J 5 bases, leaving 11 bases between the germline ends.

This clonotype is medium-sized in the sample. This chain links TRBV29-1 with TRBJ2-3; TRBD1 might be the D (6 bases). Deletions cut 7 bases from V and 0 bases from J, with 8 bases between. CDR3 size: 12 residues. The germline V gene encodes CDR1 SQVTM and CDR2 ANQGSEA. This chain's CDR3 is CSGTVSTDTQYF. Written as DNA, the CDR3 is TGCAGCGGGACAGTTAGCACAGATACGCAGTATTTT.

Concerning this clonotype itself: A read error likely explains this, since a far larger clone differs by one base. The chain is built from TRBV6-5 and TRBJ2-7; D is perhaps TRBD1 (6 bases). The length of the CDR3 is 19 residues. Germline V gene data show CDR1 as MNHEY and CDR2 as SVGAGI. The V gene lost 5 bases and the J gene lost 7 bases, with 33 bases spanning the gap. CDR3 sequence reads: CASSTVRDHDRSSYNEQYF. CDR3 DNA sequence: TGTGCCAGCAGTACAGTCCGGGACCACGACAGGAGCTCCTACAATGAGCAGTACTTC.

This clonotype has just a few counts. Relative to the germline gene, one junction end is altered; a read error may explain this. The rearrangement uses TRBV7-9 and TRBJ2-7; perhaps TRBD1 as D (6 bases). The CDR3 has 12 residues. Germline V CDR1 and CDR2: SEHNR, FQNEAQ (reference sequence). CDR3 DNA sequence: TGTGCCAGCAGCTTCTCAACAGGGACCCTTTTCTTC. It is translated as CASSFSTGTLFF.

Judged by abundance, this clonotype is medium-sized. V and J are TRBV9 and TRBJ1-1, with D hard to call. The CDR3 is 14 residues long. Trimming took off 1 base at V and 5 bases at J, with 12 bases between the two ends. Germline V gene sequence: CDR1 SGDLS, CDR2 YYNGEE. The CDR3: CASSVSGMDTEAFF. The CDR3, as DNA: TGTGCCAGCAGCGTATCGGGGATGGATACTGAAGCTTTCTTT.

This clonotype is medium-sized by share. The chain has TRBV29-1 and TRBJ2-7, with 9 bases identical to TRBD1. CDR3 length equals 13 residues. The V gene's germline CDR1 is SQVTM and CDR2 ANQGSEA. V lost 2 bases, J lost 7 bases, and 6 bases stayed unmatched. The CDR3 nucleotides read TGCAGCGTTGAACCACCGGGACAGGGAGAGCAGTACTTC. As protein: CSVEPPGQGEQYF.

A few counts support this clonotype. A much larger clone sits a single nucleotide away, making a read error possible. This sequence joins TRBV10-3 and TRBJ2-2, with unresolved D. The CDR3 covers 11 residues. The germline V and J ends were trimmed by 6 bases and 10 bases, with 9 bases remaining between them. Germline CDR1 ENHRY, CDR2 SYGVKD. The CDR3 sequence is CAIRGPEELFF. As DNA, the CDR3 is TGTGCCATCAGAGGGCCCGAGGAGCTGTTTTTT.

This clonotype showed up many times. This rearrangement joins TRBV9 to TRBJ1-1, with TRBD1 matching 7 bases. Germline V gene sequence: CDR1 SGDLS, CDR2 YYNGEE. The CDR3 runs to 13 residues. With V trimmed by 4 bases and J by 7 bases, 7 bases remained unmatched. Here the CDR3 DNA reads TGTGCCAGCAGCCCCCGGGACAGCCGTGAAGCTTTCTTT. This codes for CASSPRDSREAFF.

Only a few counts were recorded for this clonotype. CDR3 in DNA: TGTGCCTGGAGCGTGGGCAGGGATGAGTTCTTC. Translating gives CAWSVGRDEFF. The chain combines TRBV30 with TRBJ2-1; weak D call: TRBD1 (5 bases). This CDR3 is 11 amino acids long. CDR1 and CDR2 from the germline V gene are GTSNPN and SVGIG (reference sequence). The V gene lost 3 bases and the J gene lost 14 bases, with 14 bases spanning the gap. The full variable domain, with the rest looked up from reference TRBV30 and TRBJ2-1, is SQTIHQWPATLVQPVGSPLSLECTVEGTSNPNLYWYRQAAGRGLQLLFYSVGIGQISSEVPQNLSASRPQDRQFILSSKKLLLSDSGFYLCAWSVGRDEFFGPGTRLTVL.

This clonotype came up many times. J is TRBJ2-1 and V is TRBV5-1; D remains ambiguous. The CDR3 length is 15 residues. In germline, CDR1 is SGHRS, CDR2 YFSETQ. V lost 4 bases, J lost 4 bases, and 15 bases lay in between. The chain's CDR3 is CASSPAYGYYNEQFF. CDR3 DNA: TGCGCCAGCAGCCCGGCGTACGGTTATTACAATGAGCAGTTCTTC.

This clonotype has just one count. This may stem from a read error, because a much larger clone lies one nucleotide away. V is TRBV7-9 and J is TRBJ2-2; TRBD1 agrees at 8 bases. Looked up from germline, CDR1 is SEHNR and CDR2 is FQNEAQ (reference sequence). The CDR3 is 16 amino acids. The CDR3 is CASSTSGQGFAGERFF. In nucleotides, the CDR3 is TGTGCCAGCAGCACCAGCGGACAGGGATTTGCCGGGGAGCGGTTTTTT.

This clonotype was observed at least ten times. The chain uses TRBV11-2 and TRBJ2-2, with D unresolved. This CDR3 region has 16 residues. Between the trimmed V and J ends, which lost 6 bases and 4 bases, there was a span of 18 bases. CDR1 and CDR2 from the germline V gene are SGHAT and FQNNGV. CDR3 sequence: CASRQDVPFGTGELFF. CDR3 nucleotide sequence: TGTGCCAGCAGACAAGACGTTCCGTTCGGCACCGGGGAGCTGTTTTTT.

In this sample, this clonotype is medium-sized (0.01 to 0.1%). This chain connects TRBV4-1 to TRBJ2-1; the D is unclear. V shed 3 bases and J shed 2 bases, with 11 bases lying between them. CDR3 length equals 15 residues. The germline gives CDR1 MGHRA, CDR2 YSYEKL. The CDR3 is CASSQFSATYNEQFF. CDR3 coding DNA: TGCGCCAGCAGCCAGTTCAGCGCCACCTACAATGAGCAGTTCTTC.

The rearrangement uses TRBV15 and TRBJ2-1; 10 bases fit TRBD1. The germline CDR1 and CDR2 sequences are LNHNV and YYDKDF (reference sequence). This CDR3 region has 15 residues. With V trimmed by 5 bases and J by 10 bases, 11 bases remained unmatched. The CDR3: CATSQGTGAPGEQFF. The CDR3, as DNA: TGTGCCACCAGCCAAGGGACAGGGGCGCCGGGGGAGCAGTTCTTC.

The rearrangement uses TRBV29-1 and TRBJ2-1; 11 bases line up with TRBD1. Germline trimming cut 3 bases from V and 8 bases from J; bases unmatched to any gene: 6. CDR3 length: 14 amino acids. CDR1 and CDR2 from the germline V gene are SQVTM and ANQGSEA. The CDR3 nucleotides read TGCAGCGTTGACCGGGACAGGGGGGTCTATGAGCAGTTCTTC. It yields the protein CSVDRDRGVYEQFF.

This clonotype was counted a few times. The V gene is TRBV24-1, the J gene TRBJ2-1, with TRBD2 identical over 8 bases. Germline trimming cut 3 bases from V and 1 base from J; bases unmatched to any gene: 4. Per germline, CDR1 KGHDR and CDR2 SFDVKD. The CDR3 extends over 16 amino acids. The CDR3 region has the DNA TGTGCCACCAGTGATAACTTAGCGGGATCCTACAATGAGCAGTTCTTC. Its protein product is CATSDNLAGSYNEQFF.

This clonotype has just a few counts. This chain uses TRBV30 with TRBJ1-1, with a weak D call TRBD1 (5 bases). Looked up from germline, CDR1 is GTSNPN and CDR2 is SVGIG (reference sequence). This CDR3 region has 16 residues. V was shortened by 0 bases and J by 4 bases, with 18 bases between the two germline ends. This CDR3 reads CAWSVPGPLGGTEAFF. CDR3 coding DNA: TGTGCCTGGAGTGTACCGGGTCCCCTTGGGGGCACTGAAGCTTTCTTT.

About this clonotype itself: A much larger clonotype is one base distant, so this may be a read error. Since no conserved phenylalanine or tryptophan closes the CDR3, a read error is the likely cause. The chain couples TRBV29-1 to TRBJ2-1; D perhaps matches TRBD1 (6 bases). CDR3 length: 14 amino acids. Germline V CDR1 and CDR2: SQVTM, ANQGSEA. Trimming cost V 2 bases and J 6 bases, with 14 bases left between them. The CDR3 loop reads CSVELQGKGNEQFS. Written as DNA, the CDR3 is TGCAGCGTTGAACTACAGGGAAAGGGCAATGAGCAGTTCTCC.

This clonotype showed up many times. V usage is TRBV7-2 and J usage is TRBJ1-1; the match to TRBD1 covers 7 bases. The ends lost 6 bases at V and 0 bases at J; junction bases unmatched: 13. The length of the CDR3 is 17 residues. CDR1 and CDR2 (germline): SGHTA, FQGNSA. CDR3 DNA: TGTGCCAGCAGTATAAAATGGGGACAGCTTTTGAACACTGAAGCTTTCTTT. It is translated as CASSIKWGQLLNTEAFF.

The sample holds many counts of this clonotype. The J gene is TRBJ2-3, the V gene TRBV20-1, with TRBD2 identical over 7 bases. V lost 3 bases and J lost 2; bases outside the gene matches: 2. The CDR3 loop spans 13 amino acids. Germline V CDR1 and CDR2: DFQATT, SNEGSKA (reference sequence). The CDR3 protein is CSASGRTTDTQYF. The CDR3 nucleotides are TGCAGTGCTAGCGGGAGGACCACAGATACGCAGTATTTT.

Ten or more counts support this clonotype. The chain employs TRBV20-1 and TRBJ2-1, with 10 bases that match TRBD2. The CDR3 length is 17 residues. Germline V gene lookup returns CDR1 DFQATT and CDR2 SNEGSKA (reference sequence). V lost 0 bases and J lost 10; bases outside the gene matches: 15. CDR3 sequence reads: CSARDVRGSGRVEEQFF. The CDR3, as DNA: TGCAGTGCTAGAGATGTCCGGGGCAGCGGGAGGGTTGAAGAGCAGTTCTTC.

In this sample, this clonotype turned up many times. The chain is built from TRBV25-1 and TRBJ2-1; 10 bases match TRBD2. V was pared by 5 bases and J by 6 bases, with 4 bases of the junction left unmatched. This CDR3 has 14 residues. CDR1 MGHDK and CDR2 SYGVNS come from the germline V gene. The CDR3 nucleotides are TGTGCCAGCAGTCCTAGCGGGAGTTTCAATGAGCAGTTCTTC. Translation: CASSPSGSFNEQFF.

This clonotype is medium-sized by share. The chain combines TRBV29-1 with TRBJ1-1, with TRBD1 matching over 7 bases. V lost 5 bases, J lost 8 bases, and 2 bases stayed unmatched. CDR3 length equals 10 residues. The V gene's germline CDR1 is SQVTM and CDR2 ANQGSEA. In DNA, the CDR3 is TGCAGCGTTCGGACAGGCGAAGCTTTCTTT. Protein product: CSVRTGEAFF.

This clonotype occurred many times. The V call is TRBV20-1, the J call TRBJ1-1; maybe TRBD1 (6 bases). The CDR3 length is 16 residues. The V gene lost 1 base and the J gene lost 1 base, with 16 bases spanning the gap. CDR1 DFQATT and CDR2 SNEGSKA come from the germline V gene (reference sequence). CDR3 nucleotides: TGCAGTGCTAGAGGCCGAATTACAGGGAAGAACACTGAAGCTTTCTTT. Its translation is CSARGRITGKNTEAFF.

This clonotype was seen only a few times. The chain uses TRBV12-3 or TRBV12-4 and TRBJ2-2; D not resolved. The CDR3 contains 12 residues. The ends were cut back, 3 bases at V and 7 bases at J, with 6 bases in the middle. CDR3 DNA: TGTGCCAGCAGTTTCCCGGGCGGGGAGCTGTTTTTT. Its protein is CASSFPGGELFF.

In this sample, this clonotype turned up many times. It may be a read error: a sequence one base away is much more abundant. In DNA form, the CDR3 reads TGTGCCAGCAGTCCGACAGGGGGCGTGATGTATGAGCAGTTCTTC. It specifies CASSPTGGVMYEQFF. This chain links TRBV28 with TRBJ2-1; 10 positions agree with TRBD1. The V and J ends lost 5 bases and 8 bases, in that order; junction bases with no gene match: 9. The CDR3 is 15 residues long. Germline-derived CDR1 and CDR2 are MDHEN and SYDVKM. The full variable domain, with the rest looked up from reference TRBV28 and TRBJ2-1, is DVKVTQSSRYLVKRTGEKVFLECVQDMDHENMFWYRQDPGLGLRLIYFSYDVKMKEKGDIPEGYSVSREKKERFSLILESASTNQTSMYLCASSPTGGVMYEQFFGPGTRLTVL.